This T cell receptor beta chain was found in a study of vaccination effects on CD4 cells after COVID-19. This clone was counted only a few times. Its cognate antigen is unknown. Culture proceeded for approximately 10 days, and CD4+ T cells were then isolated. This CDR3 spans 14 amino acids. With 3 bases removed from V and 4 bases from J, the gap between germline ends came to 13 bases. CDR1 and CDR2 (germline): ENHRY, SYGVKD. Sequencing used immunoSEQ multiplex PCR; TCRdb keeps in-frame clones, though not all of them. The sample carries roughly 68,000 clones, approximately 78% recorded once. Here the sequenced sample was CD4+ T cells from PBMCs cultured without peptide, taken before COVID-19 vaccination. The source of this sequence is a human donor who had a prior SARS-CoV-2 infection. The V call is TRBV10-3, the J call TRBJ2-7; possibly TRBD1 for D (6 bases). The CDR3 loop reads CAISDGGNHYEQYF. CDR3 sequence (DNA): TGTGCCATCAGTGATGGGGGCAACCATTACGAGCAGTACTTC.